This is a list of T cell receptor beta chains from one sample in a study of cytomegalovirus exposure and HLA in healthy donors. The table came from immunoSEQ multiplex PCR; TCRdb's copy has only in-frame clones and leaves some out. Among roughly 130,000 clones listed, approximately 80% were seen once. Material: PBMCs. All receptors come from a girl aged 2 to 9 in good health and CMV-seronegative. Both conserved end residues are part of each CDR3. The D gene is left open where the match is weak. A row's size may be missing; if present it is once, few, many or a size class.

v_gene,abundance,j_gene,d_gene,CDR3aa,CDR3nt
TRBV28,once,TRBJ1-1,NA,CASTFNEAFF,TGTGCCAGCACCTTTAATGAAGCTTTCTTT
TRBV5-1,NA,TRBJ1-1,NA,CASSLARVGEAFF,TGCGCCAGCAGCTTGGCCAGGGTAGGGGAAGCTTTCTTT
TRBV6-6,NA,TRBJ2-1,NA,CASRKGGPQFF,TGTGCCAGCAGAAAAGGAGGCCCGCAGTTCTTC
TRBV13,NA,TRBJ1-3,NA,CASSFPMAGVSGNTIYF,TGTGCCAGCAGCTTTCCTATGGCGGGAGTCTCAGGAAACACCATATATTTT
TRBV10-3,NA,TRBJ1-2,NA,CAISESDRDYGYTF,TGTGCCATCAGTGAGTCGGACAGAGACTATGGCTACACCTTC
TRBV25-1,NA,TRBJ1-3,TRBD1,CASRDRRVYGNTIYF,TGTGCCAGCAGGGACAGGCGGGTCTATGGAAACACCATATATTTT
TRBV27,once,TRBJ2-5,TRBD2,CASSLLAGGQETQYF,TGTGCCAGCAGTTTACTAGCGGGGGGACAAGAGACCCAGTACTTC
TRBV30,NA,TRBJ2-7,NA,CACHLDRYEQYF,TGTGCCTGCCACCTGGACAGATACGAGCAGTACTTC
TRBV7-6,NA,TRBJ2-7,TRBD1,CASSLGTGVGYEQYF,TGTGCCAGCAGCTTAGGGACAGGGGTGGGCTACGAGCAGTACTTC
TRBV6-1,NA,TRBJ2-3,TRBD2,CASSEVLAGGQYF,TGTGCCAGCAGTGAAGTACTAGCGGGGGGGCAGTATTTT
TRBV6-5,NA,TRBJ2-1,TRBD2,CASTAGGVYEQFF,TGTGCCAGCACCGCGGGGGGGGTCTATGAGCAGTTCTTC
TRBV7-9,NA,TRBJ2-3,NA,CASSTDRAHTDTQYF,TGTGCCAGCAGCACAGACAGAGCCCACACAGATACGCAGTATTTT
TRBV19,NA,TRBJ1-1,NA,CASSIGGGTTEAFF,TGTGCCAGTAGTATTGGGGGGGGGACCACTGAAGCTTTCTTT
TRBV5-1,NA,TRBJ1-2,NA,CARARTVPIYGYTF,TGCGCCAGAGCCAGGACAGTTCCTATCTATGGCTACACCTTC
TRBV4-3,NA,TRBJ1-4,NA,CASSQVPEEKLFF,TGCGCCAGCAGCCAAGTTCCCGAGGAAAAACTGTTTTTT
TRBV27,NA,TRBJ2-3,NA,CASSPGQRTDTQYF,TGTGCCAGCAGTCCGGGACAACGCACAGATACGCAGTATTTT
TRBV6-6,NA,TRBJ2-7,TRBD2,CASSLAGVRREQYF,TGTGCCAGCAGCTTAGCGGGAGTACGTAGGGAGCAGTACTTC
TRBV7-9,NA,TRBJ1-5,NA,CASSYHNQPQHF,TGTGCCAGCAGCTATCACAATCAGCCCCAGCATTTT
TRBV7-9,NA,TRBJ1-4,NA,CASSSRQDEKLFF,TGTGCCAGCAGCTCCAGACAGGATGAAAAACTGTTTTTT
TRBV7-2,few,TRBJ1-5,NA,CASRMDSFSNQPQHF,TGTGCCAGCAGGATGGACAGCTTTAGCAATCAGCCCCAGCATTTT
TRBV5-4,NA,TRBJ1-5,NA,CASSTDSTYYSNQSQHF,TGTGCCAGCAGCACGGATTCAACATATTATAGCAATCAGTCCCAGCATTTT
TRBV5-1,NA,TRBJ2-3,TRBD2,CASSFSGRRADTQYF,TGCGCCAGCAGCTTTAGCGGGAGAAGGGCAGATACGCAGTATTTT
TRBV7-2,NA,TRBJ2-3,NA,CASSLSGPLGADTQYF,TGTGCCAGCAGCCTATCTGGCCCCCTAGGGGCAGATACGCAGTATTTT
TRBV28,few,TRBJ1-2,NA,CASSSLQVAGYGYTF,TGTGCCAGCAGTTCCTTACAGGTCGCCGGCTATGGCTACACCTTC
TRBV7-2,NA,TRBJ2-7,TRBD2,CASSLRPSGTSQGEQYF,TGTGCCAGCAGCTTAAGGCCTAGCGGGACCTCCCAGGGCGAGCAGTACTTC
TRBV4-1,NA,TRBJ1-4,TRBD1,CASSHTTGGLLNEKLFF,TGCGCCAGCAGCCACACTACAGGGGGCCTATTGAATGAAAAACTGTTTTTT
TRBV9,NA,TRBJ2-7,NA,CASSSGQPPTGEQYF,TGTGCCAGCAGCTCAGGACAGCCACCCACTGGCGAGCAGTACTTC